Below, 8 T cell receptor beta chains from the same sample are listed, as sequenced in a study of T cell responses to AZD1222 COVID-19 vaccine. Libraries were prepared by immunoSEQ multiplex PCR; TCRdb keeps only in-frame clonotypes and omits some of them. The sample lists 100,000 to 150,000 clones, more than 75% occurring once. The material sequenced was peripheral blood, taken 28 days after the second AZD1222 dose. The origin of the receptors is an adult who received the AZD1222 COVID-19 vaccine.

V gene TRBV27 combines with J gene TRBJ2-3; D gene unclear. There are 13 residues in the CDR3. Trimming removed 5 bases at V and 8 bases at J, with 14 bases between. Germline CDR1 is MNHEY and CDR2 is SMNVEV (reference sequence). This CDR3 reads CASSVPSMGTQYF. The CDR3 nucleotides read TGTGCCAGCAGTGTCCCTTCGATGGGTACGCAGTATTTT.

Remarks on this clone: The identical CDR3 is also encoded by other nucleotide sequences in the sample. This chain links TRBV4-3 with TRBJ2-2; TRBD1 might be the D (5 bases). The V end was cut by 0 bases, the J end by 7 bases, with 12 bases between. The V gene's germline CDR1 is LGHNA and CDR2 YSLEER. This CDR3 is built from 15 residues. The CDR3 DNA is TGCGCCAGCAGCCAAGATAGGGGTGGAATCGGGGAGCTGTTTTTT. This sequence encodes CASSQDRGGIGELFF.

The chain recombines TRBV3-1 (or the pseudogene TRBV3-2) with TRBJ2-7; possibly TRBD1 for D (6 bases). Germline-derived CDR1 and CDR2 are LGHDT and YNNKEL (reference sequence). V lost 3 bases and J lost 10, with 19 bases in between. This CDR3 contains 14 residues. Here the CDR3 DNA reads TGTGCCAGCAGCCACCGGGACACCGTTACGCAACAGTACTTC. Translating it yields CASSHRDTVTQQYF.

J is TRBJ1-2 and V is TRBV27; D gene unclear. This CDR3 contains 18 residues. CDR1 and CDR2 from the germline V gene are MNHEY and SMNVEV (reference sequence). Trimming pared 5 bases from V and 6 bases from J, leaving 28 bases between. The CDR3 DNA reads TGTGCCAGCAGTCGTTTCGACCTCAGTTCCAGGCTAAGAGATGGCTACACCTTC. Its translation: CASSRFDLSSRLRDGYTF.

CDR3 loop: CASSRTSNEQFF. The CDR3 DNA is TGTGCCAGCAGTCGGACGAGCAATGAGCAGTTCTTC. This chain links TRBV6-5 with TRBJ2-1, with D unresolved. The CDR3 is 12 amino acids. From germline, CDR1 is MNHEY and CDR2 SVGAGI. Trimming took 5 bases from V and 6 from J, leaving 8 bases between them.

The chain employs TRBV6-5 and TRBJ1-3; no clear D. CDR3 length equals 15 residues. With 0 bases removed from V and 2 bases from J, the gap between germline ends came to 8 bases. Germline V gives CDR1 MNHEY, CDR2 SVGAGI. Written as DNA, the CDR3 is TGTGCCAGCAGTTACTCTGGGTTAGCTGGAAACACCATATATTTT. Translating it yields CASSYSGLAGNTIYF.

This clone showed up just once. The genes are TRBV7-9 and TRBJ1-2, with D perhaps TRBD1 (5 bases). The CDR3 spans 12 residues. V lost 2 bases and J lost 4, with 5 bases in between. CDR1 is SEHNR, CDR2 FQNEAQ, per germline (reference sequence). The DNA for the CDR3 is TGTGCCAGCAGCTTACAGGGCTATGGCTACACCTTC. It translates to CASSLQGYGYTF.

J is TRBJ1-1 and V is TRBV7-9; unclear D gene. Deletions cut 5 bases from V and 1 base from J, with 14 bases between. Per germline, CDR1 SEHNR and CDR2 FQNEAQ (reference sequence). This CDR3 has 15 residues. The CDR3 here is CASSGNSAPNTEAFF. The CDR3 coding sequence is TGTGCCAGCAGCGGCAACAGTGCGCCGAACACTGAAGCTTTCTTT.